This TCR beta chain was identified during a study of blood T cell repertoires in COVID-19. Looking at the study overall: Material from acute and convalescent COVID-19 was sourced from the United States, Italy and Spain.

Assay used: immunoSEQ multiplex PCR; TCRdb lists only in-frame clones, some missing. The data contain about 250,000 clones, 70% to 85% of them singletons. This CDR3 is built from 15 residues. Looked up from germline, CDR1 is MGHRA and CDR2 is YSYEKL. V lost 4 bases to trimming and J lost 0 bases; unmatched junction nucleotides: 3. V is TRBV4-1 and J is TRBJ2-1, with TRBD1 matching over 7 bases. This sequence originates from a man aged 80 or over with acute or convalescent COVID-19. The sequenced material came from peripheral blood. The CDR3 DNA reads as TGCGCCAGCAGCCCGGGACAGCTCTCCTACAATGAGCAGTTCTTC. This gives the protein CASSPGQLSYNEQFF.